One and the same sample provided the 8 T cell receptor beta chains below, sequenced in a study of blood T cell repertoires in COVID-19. Produced via immunoSEQ multiplex PCR; TCRdb's table is partial and in-frame only. The table has over 85,000 clones, approximately 83% seen once. Sequenced material: peripheral blood. The receptors were sampled from a woman aged 70 to 79 with acute or convalescent COVID-19.

The chain combines TRBV5-5 with TRBJ1-2, with 7 bases identical to TRBD1. Losses at the gene ends were 1 base for V and 8 bases for J; bases not matched to a gene: 5. Germline loops: CDR1 SGHKS, CDR2 YYEKEE (reference sequence). This CDR3 has 13 amino acids. The DNA of the CDR3 is TGTGCCAGCAGCTTGCGGACAGGAGGAGGCTACACCTTC. Translation: CASSLRTGGGYTF.

The chain couples TRBV12-5 to TRBJ2-2, with D tentatively TRBD2 (6 bases). The V and J ends lost 0 bases and 5 bases respectively, with 10 bases between them. Per the germline V gene, CDR1 is LGHNT and CDR2 is FRNRAP. The CDR3 sequence is 15 residues long. The chain's CDR3 is CASGLVLGRTGELFF. The CDR3 nucleotides are TGTGCTAGTGGTTTGGTACTAGGGAGGACCGGGGAGCTGTTTTTT.

This clone was recorded a few times. The chain joins TRBV6-2 or TRBV6-3 to TRBJ1-1, with D uncertain. Germline V CDR1 and CDR2: MNHEY, SVGEGT. The germline V and J ends were trimmed by 5 bases and 0 bases, with 16 bases remaining between them. CDR3 length: 16 residues. CDR3 bases: TGTGCCAGCAGTGCCCTGACTCTGGCCGTGAACACTGAAGCTTTCTTT. Its translation: CASSALTLAVNTEAFF.

The chain recombines TRBV29-1 with TRBJ1-2; D remains ambiguous. V was pared by 4 bases and J by 3 bases, with 9 bases between. Germline-derived CDR1 and CDR2 are SQVTM and ANQGSEA. This CDR3 region has 12 residues. CDR3: CSVVSMDYGYTF. In DNA form, the CDR3 reads TGCAGCGTTGTGAGCATGGACTATGGCTACACCTTC.

This chain connects TRBV5-1 to TRBJ1-2; perhaps TRBD1 as D (6 bases). The ends were cut back, 0 bases at V and 4 bases at J, with 16 bases in the middle. Per germline, CDR1 SGHRS and CDR2 YFSETQ. The CDR3 is made up of 16 amino acids. The CDR3 is CASSLAGGRGGYGYTF. The DNA of the CDR3 is TGCGCCAGCAGCTTGGCCGGCGGCAGGGGTGGCTATGGCTACACCTTC.

The chain's CDR3 is CASKVTGISATQYF. The CDR3 nucleotides read TGTGCCAGTAAAGTGACAGGGATTTCGGCGACCCAGTACTTC. This rearrangement joins TRBV19 to TRBJ2-5; the match to TRBD1 covers 7 bases. V shed 7 bases and J 7 bases; nucleotides not matched to a gene: 12. The CDR3 contains 14 residues. In germline, CDR1 is LNHDA, CDR2 SQIVND (reference sequence).

The chain combines TRBV4-1 with TRBJ1-2; TRBD1 aligns across 9 bases. The J segment lost 5 bases and the V segment lost 2 bases, leaving 9 bases of the junction unmatched. Germline lookup yields CDR1 MGHRA and CDR2 YSYEKL. The CDR3 spans 16 residues. The CDR3 DNA follows: TGCGCCAGCAGCCAACCCTCCGGGACAGGGCTTTATGGCTACACCTTC. This sequence encodes CASSQPSGTGLYGYTF.

This clone has only a few counts. This sequence joins TRBV6-5 and TRBJ1-4; 7 nucleotides agree with TRBD1. Germline V gene data show CDR1 as MNHEY and CDR2 as SVGAGI. The CDR3 spans 13 residues. The ends lost 7 bases at V and 8 bases at J; junction bases unmatched: 7. In DNA form, the CDR3 reads TGTGCCAGCACCGCGGGCAGGGGGGAAAAACTGTTTTTT. Translation gives CASTAGRGEKLFF.